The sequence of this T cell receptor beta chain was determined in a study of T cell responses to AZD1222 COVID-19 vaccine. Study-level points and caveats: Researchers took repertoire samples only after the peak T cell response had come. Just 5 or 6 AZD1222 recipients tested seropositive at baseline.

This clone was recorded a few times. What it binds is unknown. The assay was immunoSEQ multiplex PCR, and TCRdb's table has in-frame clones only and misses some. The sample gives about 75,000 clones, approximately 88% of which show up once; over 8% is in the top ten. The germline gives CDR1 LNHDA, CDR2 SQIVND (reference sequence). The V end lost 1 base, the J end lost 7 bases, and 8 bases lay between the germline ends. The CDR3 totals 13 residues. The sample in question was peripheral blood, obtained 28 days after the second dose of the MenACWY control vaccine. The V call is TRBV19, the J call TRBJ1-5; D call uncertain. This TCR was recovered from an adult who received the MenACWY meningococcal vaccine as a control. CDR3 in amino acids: CASSIGPRQPQHF. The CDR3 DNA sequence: TGTGCCAGTAGTATAGGACCGAGGCAGCCCCAGCATTTT.